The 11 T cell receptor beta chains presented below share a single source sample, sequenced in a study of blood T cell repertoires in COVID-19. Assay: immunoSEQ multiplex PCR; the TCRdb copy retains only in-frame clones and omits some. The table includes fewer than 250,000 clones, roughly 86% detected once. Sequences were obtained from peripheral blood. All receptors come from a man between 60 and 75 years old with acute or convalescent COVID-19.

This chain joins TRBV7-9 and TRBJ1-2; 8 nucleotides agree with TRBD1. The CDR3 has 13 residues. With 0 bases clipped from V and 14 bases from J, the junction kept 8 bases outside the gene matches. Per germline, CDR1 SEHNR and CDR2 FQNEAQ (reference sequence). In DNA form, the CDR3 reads TGTGCCAGCAGCTTAGCCGGGACAGGCCTTTGGACCTTC. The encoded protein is CASSLAGTGLWTF.

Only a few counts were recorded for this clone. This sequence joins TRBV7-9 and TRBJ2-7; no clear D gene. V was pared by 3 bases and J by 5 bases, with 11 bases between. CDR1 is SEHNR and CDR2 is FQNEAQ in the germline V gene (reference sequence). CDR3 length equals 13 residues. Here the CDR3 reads CASSFQVPDEQYF. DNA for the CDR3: TGTGCCAGCAGCTTTCAAGTGCCGGACGAGCAGTACTTC.

CDR3 sequence: CASSRTGNTGELFF. CDR3 coding DNA: TGTGCCAGCAGTCGGACAGGAAACACCGGGGAGCTGTTTTTT. V usage is TRBV6-2 or TRBV6-3 and J usage is TRBJ2-2, with 7 bases aligning to TRBD1. The CDR3 length is 14 residues. J lost 2 bases, V lost 5 bases, and 2 bases had no gene match. Germline-derived CDR1 and CDR2 are MNHEY and SVGEGT.

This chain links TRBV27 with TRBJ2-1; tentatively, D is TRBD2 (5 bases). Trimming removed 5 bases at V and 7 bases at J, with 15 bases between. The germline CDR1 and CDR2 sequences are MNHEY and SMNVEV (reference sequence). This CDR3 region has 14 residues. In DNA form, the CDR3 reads TGTGCCAGCAGTACTACTAGGACTCCTAATGAGCAGTTCTTC. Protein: CASSTTRTPNEQFF.

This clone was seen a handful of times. CDR3 DNA: TGTGCCAGCGGAGTAGCTGGCACAGATACGCAGTATTTT. This translates into CASGVAGTDTQYF. This chain links TRBV7-3 with TRBJ2-3; D not certain. This CDR3 contains 13 residues. The V and J ends lost 8 bases and 1 base respectively, with 10 bases between them. Per the germline V gene, CDR1 is SGHTA and CDR2 is FQGTGA.

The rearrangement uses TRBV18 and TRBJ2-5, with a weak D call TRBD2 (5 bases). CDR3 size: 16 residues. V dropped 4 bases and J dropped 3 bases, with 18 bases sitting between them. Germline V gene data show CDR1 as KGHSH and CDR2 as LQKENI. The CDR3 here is CASSLQTPGSKETQYF. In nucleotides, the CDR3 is TGTGCCAGCTCACTGCAAACCCCGGGGTCGAAAGAGACCCAGTACTTC.

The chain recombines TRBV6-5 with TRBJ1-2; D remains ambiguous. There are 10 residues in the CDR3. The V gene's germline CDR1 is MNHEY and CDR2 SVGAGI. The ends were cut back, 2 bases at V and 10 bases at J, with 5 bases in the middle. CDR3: CASSYPYYTF. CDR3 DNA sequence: TGTGCCAGCAGTTACCCTTACTACACCTTC.

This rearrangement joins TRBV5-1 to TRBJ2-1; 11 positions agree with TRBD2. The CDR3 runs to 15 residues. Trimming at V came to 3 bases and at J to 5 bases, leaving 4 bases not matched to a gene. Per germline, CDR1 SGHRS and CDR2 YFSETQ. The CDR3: CASSYLSGGDNEQFF. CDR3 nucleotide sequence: TGCGCCAGCAGCTACCTTAGCGGGGGGGACAATGAGCAGTTCTTC.

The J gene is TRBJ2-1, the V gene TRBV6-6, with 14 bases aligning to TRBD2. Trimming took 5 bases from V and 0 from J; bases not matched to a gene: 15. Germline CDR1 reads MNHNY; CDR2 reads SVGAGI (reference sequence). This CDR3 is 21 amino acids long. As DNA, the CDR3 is TGTGCCAGCAGTCTCTTACCGGGACTAGCGGGGGTTCCGAGCTCCTACAATGAGCAGTTCTTC. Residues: CASSLLPGLAGVPSSYNEQFF.

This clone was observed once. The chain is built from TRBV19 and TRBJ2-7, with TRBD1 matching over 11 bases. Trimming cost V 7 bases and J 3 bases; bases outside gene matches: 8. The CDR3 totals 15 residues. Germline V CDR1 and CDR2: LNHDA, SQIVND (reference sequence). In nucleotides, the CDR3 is TGTGCCAGTATGGGGGGGACAGGGGGAGGCTACGAGCAGTACTTC. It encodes CASMGGTGGGYEQYF.

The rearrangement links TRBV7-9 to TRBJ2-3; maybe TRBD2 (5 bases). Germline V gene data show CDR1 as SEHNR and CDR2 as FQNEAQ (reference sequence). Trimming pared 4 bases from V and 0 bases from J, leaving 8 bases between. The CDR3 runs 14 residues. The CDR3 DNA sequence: TGTGCCAGCAGCTCCGGGGTGAGCACAGATACGCAGTATTTT. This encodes CASSSGVSTDTQYF.